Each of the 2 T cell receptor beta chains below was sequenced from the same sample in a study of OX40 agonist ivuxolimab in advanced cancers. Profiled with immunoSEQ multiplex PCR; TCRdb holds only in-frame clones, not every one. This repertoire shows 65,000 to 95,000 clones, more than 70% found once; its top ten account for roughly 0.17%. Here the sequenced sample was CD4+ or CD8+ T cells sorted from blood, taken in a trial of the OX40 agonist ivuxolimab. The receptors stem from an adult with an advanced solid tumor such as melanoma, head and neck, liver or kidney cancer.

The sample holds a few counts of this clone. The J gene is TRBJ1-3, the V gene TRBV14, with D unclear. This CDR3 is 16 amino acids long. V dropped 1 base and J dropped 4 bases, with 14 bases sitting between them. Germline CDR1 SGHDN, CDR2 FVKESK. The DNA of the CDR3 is TGTGCCAGCAGCCAAGGTTCACACATAATCGGAAACACCATATATTTT. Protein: CASSQGSHIIGNTIYF.

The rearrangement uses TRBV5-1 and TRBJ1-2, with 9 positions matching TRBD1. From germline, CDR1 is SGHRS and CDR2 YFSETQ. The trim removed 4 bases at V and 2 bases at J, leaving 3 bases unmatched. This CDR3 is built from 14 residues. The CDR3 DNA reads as TGCGCCAGCAGCCGGACAGGGGTCAACTATGGCTACACCTTC. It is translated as CASSRTGVNYGYTF.